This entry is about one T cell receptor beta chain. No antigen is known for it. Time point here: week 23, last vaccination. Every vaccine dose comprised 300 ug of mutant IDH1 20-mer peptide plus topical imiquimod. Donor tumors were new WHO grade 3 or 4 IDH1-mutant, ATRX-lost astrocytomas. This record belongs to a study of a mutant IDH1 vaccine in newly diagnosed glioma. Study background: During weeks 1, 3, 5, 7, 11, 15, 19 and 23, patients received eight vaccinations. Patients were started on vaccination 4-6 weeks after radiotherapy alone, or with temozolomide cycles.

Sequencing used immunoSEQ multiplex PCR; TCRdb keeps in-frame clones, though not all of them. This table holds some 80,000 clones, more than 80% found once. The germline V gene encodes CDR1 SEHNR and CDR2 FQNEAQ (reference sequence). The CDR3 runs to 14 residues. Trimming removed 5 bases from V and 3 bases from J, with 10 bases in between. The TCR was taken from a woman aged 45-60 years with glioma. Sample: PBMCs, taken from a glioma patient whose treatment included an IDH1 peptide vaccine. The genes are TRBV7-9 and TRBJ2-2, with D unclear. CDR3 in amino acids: CASSPETYTGELFF. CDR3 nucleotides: TGTGCCAGCAGCCCCGAGACCTACACCGGGGAGCTGTTTTTT.